The rows below give T cell receptor delta chains drawn from one sample of a study of gamma-delta T cells after stem cell transplantation. TCRdb re-called the RT-PCR reads using CATT. The sample has around 1,400 delta-chain clones, 10% to 13% seen once. Sequenced sample: gamma-delta T cells. These TCRs come from a human donor. It is not recorded whose cells these are; they may come from a transplant donor. Both conserved end residues are trimmed from each CDR3. Each record gives: clone size, V gene, J gene, CDR3 protein. Rows may omit the clone size; those that give it use once, few, many or a size class.

clone_size: NA
v_call: TRDV2
j_call: TRDJ1
cdr3_aa: ACDTVGAYTDKLI

clone_size: medium-sized
v_call: TRDV2
j_call: TRDJ1
cdr3_aa: ACEPLSWGIEDTDKLI

clone_size: NA
v_call: TRDV2
j_call: TRDJ3
cdr3_aa: ACDSTGRSSSWVTRQMF

clone_size: NA
v_call: TRDV1
j_call: TRDJ1
cdr3_aa: ALGELWGYISTDKLI

clone_size: medium-sized
v_call: TRDV2
j_call: TRDJ1
cdr3_aa: ACDTVGGLLIRGTDKLI

clone_size: medium-sized
v_call: TRDV2
j_call: TRDJ1
cdr3_aa: ACDTLFAGARGSDKLI

clone_size: NA
v_call: TRDV2
j_call: TRDJ1
cdr3_aa: ACDLWGIRNEELI

clone_size: medium-sized
v_call: TRDV2
j_call: TRDJ1
cdr3_aa: ACDTVTGGLDTDKLI

clone_size: large
v_call: TRDV2
j_call: TRDJ1
cdr3_aa: ACDTVTGGYNGTSYTDKLI

clone_size: few
v_call: TRDV2
j_call: TRDJ3
cdr3_aa: ACDTLGGQISWDTRQMF

clone_size: NA
v_call: TRDV2
j_call: TRDJ1
cdr3_aa: ACDTVETTGAHKLI

clone_size: medium-sized
v_call: TRDV2
j_call: TRDJ3
cdr3_aa: ACDTVLGDSSWDTRQMF

clone_size: NA
v_call: TRDV2
j_call: TRDJ1
cdr3_aa: ACDSLLGIPDKLI

clone_size: NA
v_call: TRDV2
j_call: TRDJ3
cdr3_aa: ACEVAGGYALYTRQMF

clone_size: NA
v_call: TRDV2
j_call: TRDJ1
cdr3_aa: ACDAIVAGGYGTLI

clone_size: NA
v_call: TRDV2
j_call: TRDJ3
cdr3_aa: ACDSAGRESSWDTRQMF

clone_size: medium-sized
v_call: TRDV2
j_call: TRDJ3
cdr3_aa: ACDTPGEDQSSWDTRQMF

clone_size: few
v_call: TRDV2
j_call: TRDJ1
cdr3_aa: ACDRLLGDTRADKLI

clone_size: few
v_call: TRDV2
j_call: TRDJ1
cdr3_aa: ACDTLSVLGTNTDKLI

clone_size: medium-sized
v_call: TRDV2
j_call: TRDJ1
cdr3_aa: ACDTIGDWGLPRAYTDKLI

clone_size: NA
v_call: TRDV1
j_call: TRDJ1
cdr3_aa: ALGELSWVVSSDKLI

clone_size: medium-sized
v_call: TRDV2
j_call: TRDJ1
cdr3_aa: ACDTVLGDTRDKLI

clone_size: NA
v_call: TRDV2
j_call: TRDJ1
cdr3_aa: ACDALRGSDTDKLI

clone_size: NA
v_call: TRDV2
j_call: TRDJ3
cdr3_aa: ACDTPTGGSSSCDTRPMF

clone_size: medium-sized
v_call: TRDV1
j_call: TRDJ1
cdr3_aa: ALGERLPIPSYWGIPKYTDKLI

clone_size: NA
v_call: TRDV2
j_call: TRDJ1
cdr3_aa: ACDSLGDTGYTDKLI

clone_size: few
v_call: TRDV2
j_call: TRDJ1
cdr3_aa: ACDPVTGDDKLI

clone_size: large
v_call: TRDV3
j_call: TRDJ1
cdr3_aa: ACGCVGATDTDKLI

clone_size: medium-sized
v_call: TRDV2
j_call: TRDJ1
cdr3_aa: ACDTVSRSPDPLGDIPILADKLI

clone_size: large
v_call: TRDV2
j_call: TRDJ1
cdr3_aa: ACDTVHRNGDKLI

clone_size: few
v_call: TRDV3
j_call: TRDJ1
cdr3_aa: ASNHYDWGIKGGWGTDKLI

clone_size: large
v_call: TRDV1
j_call: TRDJ1
cdr3_aa: ALGAPPMWGIRHFLYTDKLI

clone_size: few
v_call: TRDV2
j_call: TRDJ1
cdr3_aa: ACDGLLGDNEVGTDELI

clone_size: medium-sized
v_call: TRDV2
j_call: TRDJ1
cdr3_aa: ACDALGDTLTYTDKLI

clone_size: few
v_call: TRDV1
j_call: TRDJ1
cdr3_aa: ALGEIWEAVDEDWGIVDKLI

clone_size: few
v_call: TRDV2
j_call: TRDJ1
cdr3_aa: ACDTADWGLRGSSDKLI

clone_size: few
v_call: TRDV2
j_call: TRDJ1
cdr3_aa: ACDTEGTDGELI

clone_size: NA
v_call: TRDV1
j_call: TRDJ1
cdr3_aa: ALGDALPSYGKLGYINKLI

clone_size: large
v_call: TRDV2
j_call: TRDJ1
cdr3_aa: ACDTVLGDTDKLI

clone_size: few
v_call: TRDV1
j_call: TRDJ1
cdr3_aa: ALAEDWGIIRHPRGGDKLI

clone_size: medium-sized
v_call: TRDV2
j_call: TRDJ1
cdr3_aa: ACDTVGTGGYTHSEYTDKLI

clone_size: NA
v_call: TRDV2
j_call: TRDJ3
cdr3_aa: ACDTVLGDTRDTRQMF

clone_size: large
v_call: TRDV2
j_call: TRDJ1
cdr3_aa: ACDILTVDGDTTDKLI

clone_size: few
v_call: TRDV1
j_call: TRDJ1
cdr3_aa: ALRFIRLPRIGGATYTDKLI

clone_size: large
v_call: TRDV2
j_call: TRDJ1
cdr3_aa: ACDPTTHTGGSYTDKLI

clone_size: NA
v_call: TRDV1
j_call: TRDJ1
cdr3_aa: ALGEWGGATLYWGMTADKLI

clone_size: NA
v_call: TRDV1
j_call: TRDJ1
cdr3_aa: ALGEKRGGLPVNLI

clone_size: few
v_call: TRDV2
j_call: TRDJ1
cdr3_aa: ACDILLGDTEEDKLI

clone_size: few
v_call: TRDV2
j_call: TRDJ1
cdr3_aa: ACDTVELGDTLSDKLI

clone_size: few
v_call: TRDV1
j_call: TRDJ2
cdr3_aa: ALGESGYIAAQLF

clone_size: NA
v_call: TRDV2
j_call: TRDJ3
cdr3_aa: ACDSTGRSSSWDTRQMF

clone_size: NA
v_call: TRAV29/DV5
j_call: TRDJ1
cdr3_aa: AASAETGYWGARPDKLI

clone_size: medium-sized
v_call: TRDV1
j_call: TRDJ2
cdr3_aa: ALILWGIPAQLF

clone_size: NA
v_call: TRDV1
j_call: TRDJ1
cdr3_aa: ALGEQRRGGEGDFTDKLI

clone_size: few
v_call: TRDV2
j_call: TRDJ1
cdr3_aa: ACDSLPGDTRVTDKLI

clone_size: NA
v_call: TRDV2
j_call: TRDJ1
cdr3_aa: ACDTVRITADKLI

clone_size: NA
v_call: TRDV1
j_call: TRDJ1
cdr3_aa: ALGKALYPTWGVVMKLAARKLI

clone_size: NA
v_call: TRDV2
j_call: TRDJ1
cdr3_aa: ACDTMLMGDITTDKLI